These 22 T cell receptor beta chains were sequenced from one sample in a study of T-cell reconstitution after alpha-beta-depleted transplantation in children. The TCRbeta library incorporated unique molecular identifiers. TCRdb reprocessed the PCR reads via MiXCR and lists one record per CDR3 protein. The table lists hundreds of thousands of distinct CDR3 sequences, approximately 11% of them singletons. Sample: PBMCs, taken before TCRalphabeta/CD19-depleted stem cell transplant. These receptors were collected from a child less than two years old with acute myeloid leukemia, due to receive a stem cell transplant.

This clonotype was picked up many times. The chain joins TRBV20-1 to TRBJ2-7; 9 positions match TRBD2. CDR1 DFQATT and CDR2 SNEGSKA come from the germline V gene (reference sequence). V was pared by 0 bases and J by 4 bases, with 7 bases of the junction left unmatched. The CDR3 loop spans 15 amino acids. The CDR3 DNA sequence: TGCAGTGCTAGAGATGTGGCTAGCGGGACATACGAGCAGTACTTC. Amino acid sequence: CSARDVASGTYEQYF.

This clonotype was observed at least ten times. The chain links TRBV28 to TRBJ2-1; TRBD1 might be the D (7 bases). The germline gives CDR1 MDHEN, CDR2 SYDVKM. Deletions cut 6 bases from V and 9 bases from J, with 18 bases between. The CDR3 runs to 14 residues. CDR3 in DNA: TGTGCCAGCAGGGGACAGCGGGCGGTTGTTGAGCAGTTCTTC. As protein: CASRGQRAVVEQFF.

The sample holds many counts of this clonotype. The chain couples TRBV15 to TRBJ2-7, with 7 positions matching TRBD1. CDR1 is LNHNV, CDR2 YYDKDF, per germline (reference sequence). The J segment lost 2 bases and the V segment lost 5 bases, leaving 3 bases of the junction unmatched. The CDR3 runs 13 residues. CDR3 sequence: CATSGQETYEQYF. The CDR3 nucleotides are TGTGCCACCAGCGGACAGGAAACCTACGAGCAGTACTTC.

This clonotype was counted at least ten times. This chain connects TRBV24-1 to TRBJ2-1; no definite D call. This CDR3 is built from 14 residues. The V and J ends lost 3 bases and 10 bases respectively, with 15 bases between them. Germline CDR1 KGHDR, CDR2 SFDVKD. Here the CDR3 DNA reads TGTGCCACCAGTGATCCGGGCCACCCCATGGAGCAGTTCTTC. This sequence encodes CATSDPGHPMEQFF.

The genes are TRBV3-1 and TRBJ2-1; D might be TRBD1 or TRBD2, each matching 6 bases. The CDR3 is 15 residues long. CDR1 and CDR2 (germline): LGHDT, YNNKEL (reference sequence). Trimming removed 1 base at V and 7 bases at J, with 14 bases between. This chain's CDR3 is CASSQAAGGRNEQFF. CDR3 DNA: TGTGCCAGCAGCCAAGCGGCCGGGGGCAGAAATGAGCAGTTCTTC.

As to this clonotype: A read error may explain this, as a much larger clone is one base away. The genes are TRBV27 and TRBJ2-5, with D perhaps TRBD1 or TRBD2 (9 bases each). Germline V gene lookup returns CDR1 MNHEY and CDR2 SMNVEV (reference sequence). The CDR3 loop spans 19 amino acids. V lost 5 bases and J lost 8, with 33 bases in between. The CDR3 DNA is TGTGCCAGCAGTCCGGGACAGGGAATAGCGGGAGTCTCAGGAGACACCCAGTACTTC. Its translation: CASSPGQGIAGVSGDTQYF.

This clonotype was counted many times. J is TRBJ1-5 and V is TRBV7-2; D gene unclear. Trimming took off 1 base at V and 3 bases at J, with 10 bases between the two ends. This CDR3 region has 15 residues. Looked up from germline, CDR1 is SGHTA and CDR2 is FQGNSA. The CDR3 DNA sequence: TGTGCCAGCAGCTTAGAAGGGATTTACAATCAGCCCCAGCATTTT. It encodes CASSLEGIYNQPQHF.

The J gene is TRBJ1-5, the V gene TRBV20-1; D is unclear. V was clipped by 5 bases and J by 2 bases, with 13 bases between them. Looked up from germline, CDR1 is DFQATT and CDR2 is SNEGSKA (reference sequence). The CDR3 spans 14 residues. The CDR3 is CSAAQVGRNQPQHF. As DNA, the CDR3 is TGCAGTGCTGCGCAGGTGGGTCGCAATCAGCCCCAGCATTTT.

This clonotype has at least ten counts. This chain uses TRBV20-1 with TRBJ2-5, with TRBD2 matching over 8 bases. Germline CDR1 DFQATT, CDR2 SNEGSKA (reference sequence). V dropped 6 bases and J dropped 3; count of bases not matched to a gene: 9. The CDR3 loop spans 14 amino acids. CDR3 residues: CSATTGTRKETQYF. DNA for the CDR3: TGCAGTGCCACAACCGGGACTAGGAAAGAGACCCAGTACTTC.

The table lists this clonotype with a few counts. J is TRBJ2-1 and V is TRBV18; no definite D call. This CDR3 spans 14 amino acids. Deletions cut 6 bases from V and 8 bases from J, with 17 bases between. Germline V gene lookup returns CDR1 KGHSH and CDR2 LQKENI. The CDR3 spells CASSPSLQWDEQFF. The CDR3 nucleotides are TGTGCCAGCTCCCCGTCCCTCCAGTGGGATGAGCAGTTCTTC.

This clonotype was seen many times. The chain couples TRBV10-3 to TRBJ2-3; D tentatively fits TRBD1 or TRBD2 (5 bases each). This CDR3 spans 20 amino acids. With 0 bases removed from V and 1 base from J, the gap between germline ends came to 23 bases. From germline, CDR1 is ENHRY and CDR2 SYGVKD. CDR3 protein: CAISESRALDGAGGTDTQYF. Here the CDR3 DNA reads TGTGCCATCAGTGAGTCCCGGGCCCTAGACGGGGCCGGTGGCACAGATACGCAGTATTTT.

This clonotype was picked up many times. This sequence joins TRBV6-4 and TRBJ2-1; 13 bases are a match to TRBD2. J was trimmed by 4 bases and V by 6 bases; bases with no gene match: 3. The germline V gene encodes CDR1 MRHNA and CDR2 SNTAGT. This CDR3 has 15 amino acids. DNA for the CDR3: TGTGCCAGCAGGCCGGGACTAGCGGGGTACAATGAGCAGTTCTTC. Its translation: CASRPGLAGYNEQFF.

The sample holds many counts of this clonotype. This chain connects TRBV7-2 to TRBJ2-3; D could derive from TRBD1 or TRBD2 (5 bases each). The germline gives CDR1 SGHTA, CDR2 FQGNSA. V lost 5 bases, J lost 6 bases, and 15 bases lay in between. The CDR3 extends over 14 amino acids. The CDR3 here is CASSPGAARDTQYF. The CDR3 coding sequence is TGTGCCAGCAGCCCCGGGGCGGCGAGGGATACGCAGTATTTT.

The chain uses TRBV7-2 and TRBJ1-6, with TRBD1 matching 7 bases. Germline V gives CDR1 SGHTA, CDR2 FQGNSA. The CDR3 sequence is 15 residues long. V lost 5 bases, J lost 11 bases, and 12 bases stayed unmatched. In DNA, the CDR3 is TGTGCCAGCAGCCCTGCTCAGGGGGGGTACGCACCCCTCCACTTT. Its protein is CASSPAQGGYAPLHF. The full variable domain, with the rest looked up from reference TRBV7-2 and TRBJ1-6, is GAGVSQSPSNKVTEKGKDVELRCDPISGHTALYWYRQSLGQGLEFLIYFQGNSAPDKSGLPSDRFSAERTGGSVSTLTIQRTQQEDSAVYLCASSPAQGGYAPLHFGNGTRLTVT.

This clonotype was observed many times. J is TRBJ2-2 and V is TRBV29-1; D gene uncertain. There are 12 residues in the CDR3. Germline V gene data show CDR1 as SQVTM and CDR2 as ANQGSEA. V was pared by 4 bases and J by 1 base, with 4 bases between. CDR3 loop: CSVARNTGELFF. The CDR3 bases are TGCAGCGTTGCTCGGAACACCGGGGAGCTGTTTTTT.

This clonotype was recorded at least ten times. This chain joins TRBV6-4 and TRBJ2-2; D gene unclear. Trimming removed 3 bases from V and 5 bases from J, with 13 bases in between. This CDR3 has 15 amino acids. CDR1 and CDR2 (germline): MRHNA, SNTAGT. CDR3 loop: CASSEISYPTGELFF. The CDR3 DNA follows: TGTGCCAGCAGTGAGATCAGTTACCCTACCGGGGAGCTGTTTTTT.

This clonotype was picked up many times. This sequence joins TRBV20-1 and TRBJ2-7; D may be TRBD1 or TRBD2 (5 bases each). The germline V and J ends were trimmed by 5 bases and 0 bases, with 14 bases remaining between them. The CDR3 has 14 residues. Germline CDR1 is DFQATT and CDR2 is SNEGSKA (reference sequence). The CDR3 nucleotides are TGCAGTGCTTACGGGACGGACGTCTCCTACGAGCAGTACTTC. Protein: CSAYGTDVSYEQYF.

This clonotype was seen many times. The chain uses TRBV6-5 and TRBJ2-3; the D gene is possibly TRBD2 (6 bases). This CDR3 is 17 amino acids long. Germline V CDR1 and CDR2: MNHEY, SVGAGI. Trimming cost V 5 bases and J 0 bases, with 18 bases left between them. In nucleotides, the CDR3 is TGTGCCAGCAGTAAATCCGGGACTCAGATTAGCACAGATACGCAGTATTTT. This encodes CASSKSGTQISTDTQYF.

This clonotype occurred many times. The chain is built from TRBV6-5 and TRBJ2-1; a weak D match, TRBD2 (6 bases). V was trimmed by 4 bases and J by 5 bases, leaving 9 bases between them. This CDR3 contains 13 residues. From germline, CDR1 is MNHEY and CDR2 SVGAGI. The DNA of the CDR3 is TGTGCCAGCAGTTGGGGACTCGACAATGAGCAGTTCTTC. It encodes CASSWGLDNEQFF.

As regards this clonotype: This sequence may be a read error, since a much larger clone differs from it by one base. The final CDR3 position lacks the conserved phenylalanine or tryptophan, pointing to a likely read error. The chain is built from TRBV20-1 and TRBJ2-2; D might be TRBD1 or TRBD2, each matching 5 bases. Germline-derived CDR1 and CDR2 are DFQATT and SNEGSKA (reference sequence). The CDR3 has 15 residues. With 0 bases removed from V and 4 bases from J, the gap between germline ends came to 12 bases. The CDR3 region is CSARDGTGRTGELFL. The CDR3 region has the DNA TGCAGTGCTAGAGACGGGACGGGACGCACCGGGGAGCTGTTTTTG.

This clonotype appeared many times. The chain combines TRBV28 with TRBJ2-1, with 8 bases matching TRBD1. The CDR3 runs to 13 residues. J gave up 7 bases and V 5 bases, and 4 bases lay outside the gene matches. Germline CDR1 and CDR2: MDHEN and SYDVKM. The CDR3 is CASSPTGGNEQFF. CDR3 DNA sequence: TGTGCCAGCAGTCCCACAGGGGGGAATGAGCAGTTCTTC.

The sample holds many counts of this clonotype. The CDR3: CASSLPPGRAGETQYF. The CDR3 nucleotides are TGTGCCAGCAGCCTCCCCCCCGGGAGGGCCGGAGAGACCCAGTACTTC. The J gene is TRBJ2-5, the V gene TRBV3-1; 8 bases align to TRBD2. The CDR3 consists of 16 residues. Germline V CDR1 and CDR2: LGHDT, YNNKEL (reference sequence). The V segment lost 4 bases and the J segment 4 bases; nucleotides outside the gene matches: 11.